Listed below are T cell receptor beta chains from one sample, sequenced in a study of shared clonotypes between healthy human individuals. The protocol was immunoSEQ multiplex PCR, while the TCRdb copy is restricted to in-frame clones and leaves out a portion. Here the sample spans about 1.1 million clones, roughly 77% being singletons. Sequencing used memory CD4+ T cells from PBMCs. The source is a young man in good health. Some clones in this sample may be carry-over from other donors' samples. Both conserved end residues are part of each CDR3. Fields, in order: clone size, V gene, D gene, J gene, CDR3 DNA, CDR3 protein. The D gene is left open where the match is weak. Size is stated for part of the rows, as once, few or many counts, or as a class when the clone is expanded.

size: -
V: TRBV6-5
D: -
J: TRBJ2-7
DNA: TGTGCCAGCAGTTCCCTCTCGGGCAGGAACCCTTACGAGCAGTACTTC
CDR3: CASSSLSGRNPYEQYF

size: -
V: TRBV9
D: TRBD1
J: TRBJ1-3
DNA: TGTGCCACATCGAAGGGGGCGGCGGACTCTGGAAACACCATATATTTT
CDR3: CATSKGAADSGNTIYF

size: few
V: TRBV1
D: -
J: TRBJ2-7
DNA: TGCACCAGCAGCCAAGATGGGTTCTACGAGCAGTACTTC
CDR3: CTSSQDGFYEQYF

size: -
V: TRBV6-5
D: TRBD1
J: TRBJ2-7
DNA: TGTGCCAGCAGTTACTCAGGGACAGGGGGCGCAAAGTACTTC
CDR3: CASSYSGTGGAKYF

size: -
V: TRBV19
D: TRBD1
J: TRBJ1-1
DNA: TGTGCCAGTAGCCCAAACAGGGGGAGGACTGAAGCTTTCTTT
CDR3: CASSPNRGRTEAFF

size: -
V: TRBV20-1
D: TRBD2
J: TRBJ2-5
DNA: TGCAGTGCTAGAGTTCGGGGGGCCCAGTACTTC
CDR3: CSARVRGAQYF

size: -
V: TRBV7-8
D: TRBD2
J: TRBJ2-3
DNA: TGTGCCAGCAGCTTAGAGGCTAGCGGGAGTACAGATACGCAGTATTTT
CDR3: CASSLEASGSTDTQYF

size: -
V: TRBV27
D: -
J: TRBJ2-7
DNA: TGTGCCAGCAGTTTAATGGGTAAATGGGACGAGCAGTACTTC
CDR3: CASSLMGKWDEQYF

size: many
V: TRBV15
D: -
J: TRBJ2-7
DNA: TGTGCCACCAGCAGAGATCAGCGGGTCCGGAACGAGCAGTACTTC
CDR3: CATSRDQRVRNEQYF

size: -
V: TRBV11-2
D: TRBD2
J: TRBJ2-2
DNA: TGTGCCAGCAGCTTGTTCCTAGCGGGAAGGGTCACCGGGGAGCTGTTTTTT
CDR3: CASSLFLAGRVTGELFF

size: -
V: TRBV28
D: TRBD1
J: TRBJ1-2
DNA: TGTGCCAGCACCTCCCCGGGACAGGGTTTTGCTAACTATGGCTACACCTTC
CDR3: CASTSPGQGFANYGYTF

size: -
V: TRBV6-5
D: -
J: TRBJ1-4
DNA: TGTGCCAGCAGAGACAGCAACAATGAAAAACTGTTTTTT
CDR3: CASRDSNNEKLFF

size: -
V: TRBV9
D: -
J: TRBJ1-3
DNA: TGTGCCAGCAGCGTAGGGCTGAGGCCTGGAAACACCATATATTTT
CDR3: CASSVGLRPGNTIYF

size: few
V: TRBV28
D: TRBD1
J: TRBJ2-7
DNA: TGTGCCAGCAGACCGGGACAGGGGTTCTACGAGCAGTACTTC
CDR3: CASRPGQGFYEQYF

size: -
V: TRBV11-2
D: -
J: TRBJ1-1
DNA: TGTGCCAGCAGCCTCCCGGACGATAGATTGGCTTTCTTT
CDR3: CASSLPDDRLAFF

size: -
V: TRBV6-1
D: TRBD1
J: TRBJ2-7
DNA: TGTGCCAGCAGGGGCCGGGACAGGGGGCAAAACGAGCAGTACTTC
CDR3: CASRGRDRGQNEQYF

size: many
V: TRBV18
D: TRBD1
J: TRBJ1-2
DNA: TGTGCCAGCTCACCGTCTCGACAGGGGGTTTTTGGCTACACCTTC
CDR3: CASSPSRQGVFGYTF

size: -
V: TRBV5-1
D: -
J: TRBJ1-4
DNA: TGCGCCAGCAGCCAGGAAGGGCTGGGTGAAAAACTGTTTTTT
CDR3: CASSQEGLGEKLFF

size: -
V: TRBV2
D: -
J: TRBJ1-1
DNA: TGTGCCAGCAATGTCCGTAGGGGCCAGAACACTGAAGCTTTCTTT
CDR3: CASNVRRGQNTEAFF

size: -
V: TRBV9
D: -
J: TRBJ2-2
DNA: TGTGCCAGCAGCGACCCGAGGACTCTCAACACCGGGGAGCTGTTTTTT
CDR3: CASSDPRTLNTGELFF

size: -
V: TRBV11-3
D: TRBD2
J: TRBJ2-7
DNA: TGTGCCAGCAGCTTAGCTAGCGGGAGCGAGCAGTACTTC
CDR3: CASSLASGSEQYF

size: -
V: TRBV19
D: TRBD2
J: TRBJ2-3
DNA: TGTGCCAGTATCACTACGGGACTAGCGGGCCCTCGGGCGGTTACGCAGTATTTT
CDR3: CASITTGLAGPRAVTQYF